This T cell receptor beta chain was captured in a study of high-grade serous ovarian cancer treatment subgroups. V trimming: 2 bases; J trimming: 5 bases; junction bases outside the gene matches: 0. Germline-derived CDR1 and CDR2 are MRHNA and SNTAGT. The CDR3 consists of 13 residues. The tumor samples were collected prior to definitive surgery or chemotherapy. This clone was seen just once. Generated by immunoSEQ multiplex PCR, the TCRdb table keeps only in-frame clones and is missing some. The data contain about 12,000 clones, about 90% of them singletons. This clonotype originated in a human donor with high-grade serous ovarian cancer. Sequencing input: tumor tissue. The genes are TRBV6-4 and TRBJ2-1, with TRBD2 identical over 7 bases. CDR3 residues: CASSDGRDNEQFF. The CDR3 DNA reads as TGTGCCAGCAGTGACGGGAGGGACAATGAGCAGTTCTTC.